A selection of T cell receptor beta chains follows, all from one sample in a study of T cells in Graves' hyperthyroidism and ophthalmopathy. TCRdb analysed the multiplex PCR reads with MiXCR anew, one entry per CDR3 protein. This sample carries about 380,000 distinct CDR3 sequences, 15% to 20% of them seen once, and the ten largest clones take roughly two fifths. The sample was blood. Receptors originate from a man in his late teens or twenties with Graves' ophthalmopathy. Each CDR3 is given with its conserved first and last residue. The order of the fields is CDR3 length, J gene, V gene, D gene, clone size, CDR3 DNA, CDR3 protein. A D gene is named only where the DNA matches it firmly. Rows may omit the clone size; those that give it use once, few, many or a size class.

cdr3_length: 17
j_call: TRBJ2-1
v_call: TRBV6-1
d_call: TRBD2
clone_size: many
cdr3_nt: TGTGCCAGCAGTGAAGGGTTTCTAGCGGGGTTCTACAATGAGCAGTTCTTC
cdr3_aa: CASSEGFLAGFYNEQFF

cdr3_length: 15
j_call: TRBJ2-1
v_call: TRBV6-4
d_call: TRBD2
clone_size: few
cdr3_nt: TGTGCCAGCAGTGACTCGGCTAGCGGGGGGAATGAGCAGTTCTTC
cdr3_aa: CASSDSASGGNEQFF

cdr3_length: 14
j_call: TRBJ2-2
v_call: TRBV6-1
d_call: NA
clone_size: few
cdr3_nt: TGTGCCAGCAGGTTAGACTACAGCACCGGGGAGCTGTTTTTT
cdr3_aa: CASRLDYSTGELFF

cdr3_length: 16
j_call: TRBJ2-3
v_call: TRBV11-2
d_call: TRBD2
clone_size: many
cdr3_nt: TGTGCCAGCAGCCGTCGACTAGCGGGTATGACAGATACGCAGTATTTT
cdr3_aa: CASSRRLAGMTDTQYF

cdr3_length: 18
j_call: TRBJ2-3
v_call: TRBV7-9
d_call: TRBD2
clone_size: few
cdr3_nt: TGTGCCAGCAGCCCTCTCGGTAGCGGGGCGCGGGGCACAGATACGCAGTATTTT
cdr3_aa: CASSPLGSGARGTDTQYF

cdr3_length: 14
j_call: TRBJ1-2
v_call: TRBV11-2
d_call: NA
clone_size: many
cdr3_nt: TGTGCCAGCAGTAATGGGGAAGCTAACTATGGCTACACCTTC
cdr3_aa: CASSNGEANYGYTF

cdr3_length: 18
j_call: TRBJ2-3
v_call: TRBV11-2
d_call: TRBD2
clone_size: few
cdr3_nt: TGTGCCAGCAGCTTTCTCTCGGCCCTTAAGCGGGGGCAAAATACGCAGTATTTT
cdr3_aa: CASSFLSALKRGQNTQYF

cdr3_length: 14
j_call: TRBJ2-1
v_call: TRBV12-3/TRBV12-4
d_call: NA
clone_size: many
cdr3_nt: TGTGCCAGCACCCTATCGGTCAGATACAATGAGCAGTTCTTC
cdr3_aa: CASTLSVRYNEQFF

cdr3_length: 13
j_call: TRBJ2-3
v_call: TRBV12-3/TRBV12-4
d_call: NA
clone_size: many
cdr3_nt: TGTGCCAGCAGTCTTGGGTCGTCAGATACGCAGTATTTT
cdr3_aa: CASSLGSSDTQYF

cdr3_length: 15
j_call: TRBJ2-5
v_call: TRBV9
d_call: TRBD1
clone_size: NA
cdr3_nt: TGTGCCAGCAGCGTAGGAGGGGGCCTTGGGGAGACCCAGTACTTC
cdr3_aa: CASSVGGGLGETQYF

cdr3_length: 14
j_call: TRBJ1-6
v_call: TRBV5-1
d_call: TRBD1
clone_size: NA
cdr3_nt: TGCGCCAGCAGTTTCGGGACAGGGGATTCACCCCTCCACTTT
cdr3_aa: CASSFGTGDSPLHF

cdr3_length: 14
j_call: TRBJ2-1
v_call: TRBV7-9
d_call: TRBD1
clone_size: many
cdr3_nt: TGTGCCAGCACCTCGGGACAGGGGGTTAATGAGCAGTTCTTC
cdr3_aa: CASTSGQGVNEQFF

cdr3_length: 15
j_call: TRBJ1-2
v_call: TRBV10-2
d_call: NA
clone_size: NA
cdr3_nt: TGCGCCAGCAGTGAATTAAGGGCTATTATTCGGGGCTACACCTTC
cdr3_aa: CASSELRAIIRGYTF

cdr3_length: 16
j_call: TRBJ1-1
v_call: TRBV18
d_call: NA
clone_size: NA
cdr3_nt: TGTGCCAGCTCACCACTGGAGAAGGGGCGGTTGACTGAAGCTTTCTTT
cdr3_aa: CASSPLEKGRLTEAFF

cdr3_length: 15
j_call: TRBJ2-1
v_call: TRBV20-1
d_call: TRBD1
clone_size: NA
cdr3_nt: TGCAGTGGGGAGGACGACGGACAGGGGTACAATGAGCAGTTCTTC
cdr3_aa: CSGEDDGQGYNEQFF

cdr3_length: 17
j_call: TRBJ2-1
v_call: TRBV5-4
d_call: TRBD1
clone_size: NA
cdr3_nt: TGTGCCAGCAGCTCCGGGATAGGACAGGGGGCCCAAAATGAGCAGTTCTTC
cdr3_aa: CASSSGIGQGAQNEQFF

cdr3_length: 11
j_call: TRBJ2-1
v_call: TRBV20-1
d_call: NA
clone_size: many
cdr3_nt: TGCAGTGCGCCCCGTCTGGATGAGCAGTTCTTC
cdr3_aa: CSAPRLDEQFF

cdr3_length: 14
j_call: TRBJ1-2
v_call: TRBV11-2
d_call: NA
clone_size: many
cdr3_nt: TGTGCCAGCAGCTTAGGGGGTGGTAACTATGGCTACACCTTC
cdr3_aa: CASSLGGGNYGYTF

cdr3_length: 15
j_call: TRBJ1-5
v_call: TRBV20-1
d_call: TRBD1
clone_size: NA
cdr3_nt: TGCAGTGCTAGGGGGGACAGCTATAGCAATCAGCCCCAGCATTTT
cdr3_aa: CSARGDSYSNQPQHF

cdr3_length: 17
j_call: TRBJ2-3
v_call: TRBV7-3
d_call: NA
clone_size: many
cdr3_nt: TGTGCCAGCAGCTTAAGTGGGGGGGGGCCTGACACAGATACGCAGTATTTT
cdr3_aa: CASSLSGGGPDTDTQYF

cdr3_length: 15
j_call: TRBJ2-7
v_call: TRBV11-2
d_call: TRBD1
clone_size: NA
cdr3_nt: TGTGCCAGCAGCTCCCTGGGCAGGGGGCACTACGAGCAGTACTTC
cdr3_aa: CASSSLGRGHYEQYF

cdr3_length: 14
j_call: TRBJ2-7
v_call: TRBV2
d_call: NA
clone_size: many
cdr3_nt: TGTGCCAGCAGTGCCGGGGGCCTCTCCTACGAGCAGTACTTC
cdr3_aa: CASSAGGLSYEQYF

cdr3_length: 15
j_call: TRBJ2-3
v_call: TRBV6-1
d_call: NA
clone_size: many
cdr3_nt: TGTGCCAGCAGACTCACAGGGACGAAACAAGATACGCAGTATTTT
cdr3_aa: CASRLTGTKQDTQYF

cdr3_length: 15
j_call: TRBJ1-2
v_call: TRBV19
d_call: NA
clone_size: few
cdr3_nt: TGTGCCAGTAGTATATACCAGGGCGGGGACTATGGCTACACCTTC
cdr3_aa: CASSIYQGGDYGYTF

cdr3_length: 15
j_call: TRBJ1-1
v_call: TRBV9
d_call: NA
clone_size: NA
cdr3_nt: TGTGCCAGCAGCCTATGGACAGCCAGTGGCACTGAAGCTTTCTTT
cdr3_aa: CASSLWTASGTEAFF

cdr3_length: 16
j_call: TRBJ1-1
v_call: TRBV19
d_call: TRBD1
clone_size: NA
cdr3_nt: TGTGCCAGTAGTATCGTCCAGGGGGCTCACAACACTGAAGCTTTCTTT
cdr3_aa: CASSIVQGAHNTEAFF

cdr3_length: 15
j_call: TRBJ2-1
v_call: TRBV7-9
d_call: TRBD2
clone_size: many
cdr3_nt: TGTGCCAGCAGTCGGGACTCTAGCGGGGGGGGTGAGCAGTTCTTC
cdr3_aa: CASSRDSSGGGEQFF

cdr3_length: 17
j_call: TRBJ2-2
v_call: TRBV7-3
d_call: TRBD2
clone_size: NA
cdr3_nt: TGTGCCAGCAGCCGAATCGCGGCTAGCGGTAACACCGGGGAGCTGTTTTTT
cdr3_aa: CASSRIAASGNTGELFF

cdr3_length: 12
j_call: TRBJ1-1
v_call: TRBV3-1
d_call: NA
clone_size: many
cdr3_nt: TGTGCCAGCAGCGAAACCGACCGCGCCCTTTTCTTT
cdr3_aa: CASSETDRALFF

cdr3_length: 18
j_call: TRBJ2-2
v_call: TRBV7-3
d_call: TRBD2
clone_size: few
cdr3_nt: TGTGCCAGCAGCTTAACGACTAGCGGGGTACTGAACACCGGGGAGCTGTTTTTT
cdr3_aa: CASSLTTSGVLNTGELFF

cdr3_length: 12
j_call: TRBJ1-1
v_call: TRBV7-8
d_call: NA
clone_size: many
cdr3_nt: TGTGCCAGCAGCCGCAGGGACTATGAAGCTTTCTTT
cdr3_aa: CASSRRDYEAFF

cdr3_length: 14
j_call: TRBJ1-1
v_call: TRBV28
d_call: TRBD1
clone_size: few
cdr3_nt: TGTGCCAGCAGTACAAACAGGGGATCCACTGAAGCTTTCTTT
cdr3_aa: CASSTNRGSTEAFF

cdr3_length: 15
j_call: TRBJ1-5
v_call: TRBV6-1
d_call: TRBD1
clone_size: many
cdr3_nt: TGTGCCAGCATAACGACAGGGGGCCTCAATCAGCCCCAGCATTTT
cdr3_aa: CASITTGGLNQPQHF

cdr3_length: 14
j_call: TRBJ1-1
v_call: TRBV5-1
d_call: TRBD1
clone_size: many
cdr3_nt: TGCGCCAGCAGCTCGTCCCAGGGGGTCGGGGAAGCTTTCTTT
cdr3_aa: CASSSSQGVGEAFF

cdr3_length: 16
j_call: TRBJ1-1
v_call: TRBV3-1
d_call: NA
clone_size: many
cdr3_nt: TGTGCCAGCAGCCAAGACTCCCCCGGGGTGAACACTGAAGCTTTCTTT
cdr3_aa: CASSQDSPGVNTEAFF

cdr3_length: 16
j_call: TRBJ2-1
v_call: TRBV12-3/TRBV12-4
d_call: NA
clone_size: many
cdr3_nt: TGTGCCAGCAGTTTAGCGAGACAGGGGAGGGACAATGAGCAGTTCTTC
cdr3_aa: CASSLARQGRDNEQFF

cdr3_length: 17
j_call: TRBJ1-3
v_call: TRBV6-5
d_call: TRBD1
clone_size: NA
cdr3_nt: TGTGCCAGCAGTTACGGACCCCCGACAGGGGGTTCAAACACCATATATTTT
cdr3_aa: CASSYGPPTGGSNTIYF

cdr3_length: 17
j_call: TRBJ1-6
v_call: TRBV5-6
d_call: TRBD1
clone_size: NA
cdr3_nt: TGTGCCAGCAGCCTTTACAGGGGGAGCTCCTATAATTCACCCCTCCACTTT
cdr3_aa: CASSLYRGSSYNSPLHF

cdr3_length: 16
j_call: TRBJ2-1
v_call: TRBV7-3
d_call: NA
clone_size: NA
cdr3_nt: TGTGCCAGCAGCTTAAGGGGTGACTACTCCTACAATGAGCAGTTCTTC
cdr3_aa: CASSLRGDYSYNEQFF

cdr3_length: 16
j_call: TRBJ1-5
v_call: TRBV7-2
d_call: NA
clone_size: few
cdr3_nt: TGTGCCAGCAGCTTAGGGGGCAGGTTTAGCAATCAGCCCCAGCATTTT
cdr3_aa: CASSLGGRFSNQPQHF

cdr3_length: 17
j_call: TRBJ1-1
v_call: TRBV7-9
d_call: TRBD1
clone_size: few
cdr3_nt: TGTGCCAGCAGCCTCCCCGGGACAGGGGGCGCGTACACTGAAGCTTTCTTT
cdr3_aa: CASSLPGTGGAYTEAFF

cdr3_length: 14
j_call: TRBJ1-5
v_call: TRBV24-1
d_call: NA
clone_size: few
cdr3_nt: TGTGCCACCAGTGATACCCGGGGGAATCAGCCCCAGCATTTT
cdr3_aa: CATSDTRGNQPQHF

cdr3_length: 16
j_call: TRBJ2-2
v_call: TRBV5-1
d_call: NA
clone_size: NA
cdr3_nt: TGCGCCAGCAGCCGGGCTGGGACAACTGACACCGGGGAGCTGTTTTTT
cdr3_aa: CASSRAGTTDTGELFF

cdr3_length: 12
j_call: TRBJ2-2
v_call: TRBV10-2
d_call: NA
clone_size: many
cdr3_nt: TGCGCCAGCAAGGGATCGTCCGGGGAGCTGTTTTTT
cdr3_aa: CASKGSSGELFF

cdr3_length: 16
j_call: TRBJ1-3
v_call: TRBV6-1
d_call: TRBD1
clone_size: NA
cdr3_nt: TGTGCCAGCGGACCGGGACAGGCGATCTCTGGAAACACCATATATTTT
cdr3_aa: CASGPGQAISGNTIYF

cdr3_length: 13
j_call: TRBJ1-1
v_call: TRBV27
d_call: NA
clone_size: few
cdr3_nt: TGTGCCAGCAGTTTGGGGACAAGCGCTGAAGCTTTCTTT
cdr3_aa: CASSLGTSAEAFF

cdr3_length: 12
j_call: TRBJ2-5
v_call: TRBV29-1
d_call: NA
clone_size: few
cdr3_nt: TGCAGCGTTCGCCAGGGCGAAGAGACCCAGTACTTC
cdr3_aa: CSVRQGEETQYF

cdr3_length: 11
j_call: TRBJ1-1
v_call: TRBV6-1
d_call: NA
clone_size: NA
cdr3_nt: TGTGCCATCAGTGATGGGGGGGGGGCTTTCTTT
cdr3_aa: CAISDGGGAFF

cdr3_length: 12
j_call: TRBJ1-2
v_call: TRBV29-1
d_call: NA
clone_size: NA
cdr3_nt: TGCAGCGTTGTGCAGGCGGACGGTGGCTACACCTTC
cdr3_aa: CSVVQADGGYTF

cdr3_length: 17
j_call: TRBJ2-1
v_call: TRBV11-3
d_call: TRBD1
clone_size: few
cdr3_nt: TGTGCCAGCAGCTACCAACTCAGGGACAGGGGGGCGGGTGAGCAGTTCTTC
cdr3_aa: CASSYQLRDRGAGEQFF

cdr3_length: 13
j_call: TRBJ2-1
v_call: TRBV10-1
d_call: NA
clone_size: NA
cdr3_nt: TGCGCCAGCAGTGGAGGGCTGGGTTATGAGCAGTTCTTC
cdr3_aa: CASSGGLGYEQFF

cdr3_length: 15
j_call: TRBJ2-7
v_call: TRBV5-5
d_call: TRBD2
clone_size: many
cdr3_nt: TGTGCCAGCAGCTTGGGGGGACTAGCGGACTACGAGCAGTACTTC
cdr3_aa: CASSLGGLADYEQYF

cdr3_length: 14
j_call: TRBJ1-4
v_call: TRBV12-3/TRBV12-4
d_call: NA
clone_size: few
cdr3_nt: TGTGCCAGCAACATGGGACATCCGAGTGAAAAACTGTTTTTT
cdr3_aa: CASNMGHPSEKLFF

cdr3_length: 14
j_call: TRBJ2-7
v_call: TRBV7-8
d_call: NA
clone_size: many
cdr3_nt: TGTGCCAGCAGCTTAGACGCAGGGGCTTACGAGCAGTACTTC
cdr3_aa: CASSLDAGAYEQYF

cdr3_length: 15
j_call: TRBJ1-1
v_call: TRBV5-1
d_call: TRBD1
clone_size: many
cdr3_nt: TGCGCCAGCAGCTCCCGGACAGGGCCGAACACTGAAGCTTTCTTT
cdr3_aa: CASSSRTGPNTEAFF